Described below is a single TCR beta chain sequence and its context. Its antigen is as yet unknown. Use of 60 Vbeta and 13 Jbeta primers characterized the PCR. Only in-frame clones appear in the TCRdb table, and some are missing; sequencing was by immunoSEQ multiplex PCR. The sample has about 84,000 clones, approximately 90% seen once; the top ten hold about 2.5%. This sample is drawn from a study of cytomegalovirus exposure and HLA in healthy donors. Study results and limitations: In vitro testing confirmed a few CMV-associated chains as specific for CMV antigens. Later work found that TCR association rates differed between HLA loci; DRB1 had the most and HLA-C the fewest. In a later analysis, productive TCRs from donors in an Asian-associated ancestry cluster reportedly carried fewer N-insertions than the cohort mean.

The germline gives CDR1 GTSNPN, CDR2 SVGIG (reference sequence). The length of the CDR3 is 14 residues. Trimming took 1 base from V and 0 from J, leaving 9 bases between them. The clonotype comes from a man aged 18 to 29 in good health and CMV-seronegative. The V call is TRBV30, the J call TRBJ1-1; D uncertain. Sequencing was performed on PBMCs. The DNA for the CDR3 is TGTGCCTGGAGTGGGACTGTAATGAACACTGAAGCTTTCTTT. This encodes CAWSGTVMNTEAFF.